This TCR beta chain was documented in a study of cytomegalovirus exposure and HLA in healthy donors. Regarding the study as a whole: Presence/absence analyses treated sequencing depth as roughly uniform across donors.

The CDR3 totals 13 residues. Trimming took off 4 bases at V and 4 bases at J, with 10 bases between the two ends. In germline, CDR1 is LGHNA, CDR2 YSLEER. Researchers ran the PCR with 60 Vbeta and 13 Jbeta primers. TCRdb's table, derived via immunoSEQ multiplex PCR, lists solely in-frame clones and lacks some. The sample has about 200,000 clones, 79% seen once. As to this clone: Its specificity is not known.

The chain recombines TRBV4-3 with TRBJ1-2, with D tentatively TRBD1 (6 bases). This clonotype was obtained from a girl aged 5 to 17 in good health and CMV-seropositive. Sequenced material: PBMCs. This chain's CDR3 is CASSPDRSYGYTF. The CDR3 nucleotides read TGCGCCAGCAGCCCGGACAGAAGCTATGGCTACACCTTC.